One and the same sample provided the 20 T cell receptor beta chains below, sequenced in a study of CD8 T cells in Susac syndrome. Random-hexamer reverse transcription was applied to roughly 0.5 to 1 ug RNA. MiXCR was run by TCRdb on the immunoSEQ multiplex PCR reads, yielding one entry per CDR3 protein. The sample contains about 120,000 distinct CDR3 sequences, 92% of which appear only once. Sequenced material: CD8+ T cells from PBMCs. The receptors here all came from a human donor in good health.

CDR3 loop: CASSSMGGSEQFF. The CDR3 region has the DNA TGTGCCAGCAGCTCCATGGGGGGGTCTGAGCAGTTCTTC. The chain has TRBV7-2 and TRBJ2-1; 7 bases map to TRBD2. V was clipped by 4 bases and J by 9 bases; unmatched bases: 6. The CDR3 is 13 residues long. Germline V gives CDR1 SGHTA, CDR2 FQGNSA.

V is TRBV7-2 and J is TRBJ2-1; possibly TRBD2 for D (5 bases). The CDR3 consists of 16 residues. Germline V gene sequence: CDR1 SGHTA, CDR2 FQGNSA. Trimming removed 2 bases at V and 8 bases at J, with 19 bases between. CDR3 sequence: CASSLFRRLIIDEQFF. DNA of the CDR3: TGTGCCAGCAGCTTATTCCGACGACTAATCATCGATGAGCAGTTCTTC. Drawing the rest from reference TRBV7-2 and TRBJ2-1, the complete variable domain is GAGVSQSPSNKVTEKGKDVELRCDPISGHTALYWYRQSLGQGLEFLIYFQGNSAPDKSGLPSDRFSAERTGGSVSTLTIQRTQQEDSAVYLCASSLFRRLIIDEQFFGPGTRLTVL.

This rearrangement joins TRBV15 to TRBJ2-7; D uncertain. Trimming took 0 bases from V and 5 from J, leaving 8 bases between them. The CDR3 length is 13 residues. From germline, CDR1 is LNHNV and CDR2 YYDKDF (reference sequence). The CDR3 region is CATSRDGVDEQYF. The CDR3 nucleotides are TGTGCCACCAGCAGAGATGGGGTCGACGAGCAGTACTTC.

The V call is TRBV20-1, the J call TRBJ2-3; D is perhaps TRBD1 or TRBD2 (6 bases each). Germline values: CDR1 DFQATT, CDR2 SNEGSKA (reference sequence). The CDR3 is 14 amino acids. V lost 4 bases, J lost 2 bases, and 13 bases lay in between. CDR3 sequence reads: CSATLGGFTDTQYF. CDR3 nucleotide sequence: TGCAGTGCTACCTTAGGGGGGTTCACAGATACGCAGTATTTT.

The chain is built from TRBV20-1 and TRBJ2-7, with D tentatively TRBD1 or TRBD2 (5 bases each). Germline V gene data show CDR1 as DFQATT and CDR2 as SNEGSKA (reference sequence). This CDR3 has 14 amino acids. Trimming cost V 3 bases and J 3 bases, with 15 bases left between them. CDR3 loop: CSARDHRGYYEQYF. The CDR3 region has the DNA TGCAGTGCTAGGGATCATCGGGGCTACTACGAGCAGTACTTC.

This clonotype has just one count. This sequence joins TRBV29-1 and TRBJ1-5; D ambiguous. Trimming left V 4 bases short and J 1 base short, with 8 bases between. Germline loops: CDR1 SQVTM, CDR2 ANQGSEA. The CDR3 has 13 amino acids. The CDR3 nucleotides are TGCAGCGTTGCCGAGGACAGCAATCAGCCCCAGCATTTT. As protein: CSVAEDSNQPQHF.

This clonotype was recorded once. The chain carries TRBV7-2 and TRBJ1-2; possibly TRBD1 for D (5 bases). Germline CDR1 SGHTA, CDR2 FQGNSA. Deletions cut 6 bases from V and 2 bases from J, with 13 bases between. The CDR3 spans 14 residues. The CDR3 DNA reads TGTGCCAGCAGGCCCGCCGGGACCAACTATGGCTACACCTTC. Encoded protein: CASRPAGTNYGYTF. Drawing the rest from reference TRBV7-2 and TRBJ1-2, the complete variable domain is GAGVSQSPSNKVTEKGKDVELRCDPISGHTALYWYRQSLGQGLEFLIYFQGNSAPDKSGLPSDRFSAERTGGSVSTLTIQRTQQEDSAVYLCASRPAGTNYGYTFGSGTRLTVV.

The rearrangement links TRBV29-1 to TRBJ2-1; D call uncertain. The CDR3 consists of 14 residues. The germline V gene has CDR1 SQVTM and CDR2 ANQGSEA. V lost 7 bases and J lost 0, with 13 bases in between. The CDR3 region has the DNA TGCAGCGCCGTTCCTTTTAGCTCCTACAATGAGCAGTTCTTC. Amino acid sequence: CSAVPFSSYNEQFF.

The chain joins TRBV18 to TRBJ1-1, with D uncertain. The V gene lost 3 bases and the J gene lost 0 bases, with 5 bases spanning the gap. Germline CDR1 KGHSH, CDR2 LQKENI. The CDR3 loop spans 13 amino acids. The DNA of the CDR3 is TGTGCCAGCTCACCGGAAATGAACACTGAAGCTTTCTTT. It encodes CASSPEMNTEAFF.

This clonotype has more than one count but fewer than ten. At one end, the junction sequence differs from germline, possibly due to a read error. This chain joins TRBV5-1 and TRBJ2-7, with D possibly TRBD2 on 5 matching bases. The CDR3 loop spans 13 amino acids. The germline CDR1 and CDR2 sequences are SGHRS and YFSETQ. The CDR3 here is CASSLSGTYEQYF. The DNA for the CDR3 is TGTGCCAGCAGCTTAAGCGGCACTTACGAGCAGTACTTC. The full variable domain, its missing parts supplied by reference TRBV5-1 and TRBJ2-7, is KAGVTQTPRYLIKTRGQQVTLSCSPISGHRSVSWYQQTPGQGLQFLFEYFSETQRNKGNFPGRFSGRQFSNSRSEMNVSTLELGDSALYLCASSLSGTYEQYFGPGTRLTVT.

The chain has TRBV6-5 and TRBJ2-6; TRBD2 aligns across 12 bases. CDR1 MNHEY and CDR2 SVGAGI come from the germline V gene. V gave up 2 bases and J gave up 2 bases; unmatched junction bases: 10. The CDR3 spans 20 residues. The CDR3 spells CASSYLSTSGGSPGANVLTF. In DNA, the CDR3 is TGTGCCAGCAGTTACCTATCGACTAGCGGGGGTTCTCCTGGGGCCAACGTCCTGACTTTC.

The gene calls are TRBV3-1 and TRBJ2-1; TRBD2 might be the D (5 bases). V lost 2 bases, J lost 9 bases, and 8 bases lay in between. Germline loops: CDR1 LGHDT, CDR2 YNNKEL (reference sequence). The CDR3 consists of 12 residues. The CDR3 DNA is TGTGCCAGCAGCCAAACTAGAGGTGAGCAGTTCTTC. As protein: CASSQTRGEQFF.

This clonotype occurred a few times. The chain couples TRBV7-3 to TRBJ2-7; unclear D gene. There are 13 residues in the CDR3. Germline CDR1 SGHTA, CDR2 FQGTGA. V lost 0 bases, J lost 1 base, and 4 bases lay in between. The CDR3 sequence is CASSLTQSYEQYF. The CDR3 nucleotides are TGTGCCAGCAGCTTAACGCAGTCCTACGAGCAGTACTTC.

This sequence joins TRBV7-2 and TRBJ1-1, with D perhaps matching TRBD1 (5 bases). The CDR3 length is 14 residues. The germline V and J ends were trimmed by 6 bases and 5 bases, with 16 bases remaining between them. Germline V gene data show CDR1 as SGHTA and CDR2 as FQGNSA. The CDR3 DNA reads TGTGCCAGCAGAGTGGGGCAGGGAGCAACTGAAGCTTTCTTT. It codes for CASRVGQGATEAFF.

The CDR3 DNA reads as TGTGCCAGCAACCAGGGGAGTCAGCCCCAGCATTTT. The encoded protein is CASNQGSQPQHF. The rearrangement joins TRBV6-2 or TRBV6-3 to TRBJ1-5; weak D call: TRBD1 (6 bases). In germline, CDR1 is MNHEY, CDR2 SVGEGT. The CDR3 extends over 12 amino acids. V lost 7 bases and J lost 6, with 10 bases in between.

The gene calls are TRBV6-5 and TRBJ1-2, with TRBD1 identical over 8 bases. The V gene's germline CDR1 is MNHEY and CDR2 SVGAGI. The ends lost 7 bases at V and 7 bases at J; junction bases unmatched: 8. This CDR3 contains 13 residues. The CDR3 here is CASNKDRVGGYTF. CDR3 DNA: TGTGCCAGCAACAAGGACAGGGTGGGTGGCTACACCTTC.

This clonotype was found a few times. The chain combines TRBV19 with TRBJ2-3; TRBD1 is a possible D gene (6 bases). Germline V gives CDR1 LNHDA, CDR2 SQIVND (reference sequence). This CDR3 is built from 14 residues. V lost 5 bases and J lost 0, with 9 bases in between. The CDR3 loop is CASSLTGSTDTQYF. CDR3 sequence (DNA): TGTGCCAGTAGTTTAACAGGGAGCACAGATACGCAGTATTTT. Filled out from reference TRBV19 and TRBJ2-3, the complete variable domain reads DGGITQSPKYLFRKEGQNVTLSCEQNLNHDAMYWYRQDPGQGLRLIYYSQIVNDFQKGDIAEGYSVSREKKESFPLTVTSAQKNPTAFYLCASSLTGSTDTQYFGPGTRLTVL.

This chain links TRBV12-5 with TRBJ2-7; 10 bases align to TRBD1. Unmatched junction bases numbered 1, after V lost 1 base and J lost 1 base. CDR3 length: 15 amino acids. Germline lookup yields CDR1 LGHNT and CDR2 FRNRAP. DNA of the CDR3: TGTGCTAGTGGTTTGGGGGACAGGGGTTCCTACGAGCAGTACTTC. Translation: CASGLGDRGSYEQYF.

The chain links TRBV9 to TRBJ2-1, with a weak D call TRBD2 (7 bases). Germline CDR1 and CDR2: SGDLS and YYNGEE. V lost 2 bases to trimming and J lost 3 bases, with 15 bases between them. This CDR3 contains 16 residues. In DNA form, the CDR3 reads TGTGCCAGCAGCGTGTTACAGGGAGGGGACTACAATGAGCAGTTCTTC. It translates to CASSVLQGGDYNEQFF.

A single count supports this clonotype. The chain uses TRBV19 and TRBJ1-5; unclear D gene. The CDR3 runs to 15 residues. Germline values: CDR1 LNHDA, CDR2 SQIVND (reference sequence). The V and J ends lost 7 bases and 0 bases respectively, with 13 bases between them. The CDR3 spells CASTEAQVSNQPQHF. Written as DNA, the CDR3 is TGTGCCAGTACCGAGGCCCAGGTTAGCAATCAGCCCCAGCATTTT.